These T cell receptor beta chains were read from a single sample in a study of T cell repertoires in cytomegalovirus infection. TCRdb independently ran MiXCR on the reads; one entry per CDR3 protein. Here the sample spans approximately 470,000 distinct CDR3 sequences, about 42% being singletons. Which antigens these TCRs recognize remains unknown. The sequenced sample was cultured PBMCs, obtained from culture after CMV antigen stimulation. All receptors derive from a human donor in good health (CMV status not recorded). Some clones in this sample may be carry-over from other donors' samples. Each CDR3 is given with its conserved first and last residue. D genes are given only for firm matches. Rows give clone size only sometimes, using once, few, many, or a class for an expanded clone.

v_gene	abundance	d_gene	j_gene	CDR3aa	CDR3nt
TRBV28	NA	NA	TRBJ2-1	CASSFSVRQDYYNEQFF	TGTGCCAGCAGTTTTTCCGTGCGACAGGACTATTACAATGAGCAGTTCTTC
TRBV7-2	many	NA	TRBJ1-6	CASSLSYSTLHF	TGTGCCAGCAGCTTAAGCTATTCCACCCTCCACTTT
TRBV9	NA	TRBD2	TRBJ2-1	CASSVDLGGSGSNEQFF	TGTGCCAGCAGCGTAGATTTGGGCGGGAGCGGTTCCAATGAGCAGTTCTTC
TRBV6-1	NA	NA	TRBJ1-6	CASSEAFAYNSPLHF	TGTGCCAGCAGTGAAGCGTTCGCGTATAATTCACCCCTCCACTTT
TRBV7-9	few	NA	TRBJ1-5	CASSLPHQPQHF	TGTGCCAGCAGCTTACCCCACCAGCCCCAGCATTTT
TRBV6-1	NA	NA	TRBJ2-7	CASSRRDYEQYF	TGTGCCAGCAGCCGGCGAGATTACGAGCAGTACTTC
TRBV7-2	NA	NA	TRBJ2-2	CASRKSGTGELFF	TGTGCCAGCCGCAAGAGTGGCACCGGGGAGCTGTTTTTT
TRBV12-3/TRBV12-4	few	TRBD2	TRBJ2-3	CASRVTSGDHTDTQYF	TGTGCCAGCAGGGTTACTAGCGGGGACCACACAGATACGCAGTATTTT
TRBV4-1	once	TRBD2	TRBJ2-7	CASSQGVSGIYEQYF	TGCGCCAGCAGCCAAGGGGTTAGCGGGATCTACGAGCAGTACTTC
TRBV15	NA	NA	TRBJ2-7	CATSRDQARAHEQYF	TGTGCCACCAGCAGAGATCAGGCCAGGGCCCACGAGCAGTACTTC
TRBV7-9	few	NA	TRBJ1-2	CASSYTGSYGYGYTF	TGTGCCAGCAGCTATACAGGGTCATATGGCTATGGCTACACCTTC
TRBV5-3	NA	TRBD2	TRBJ2-2	CASSPTSGGAWTGELFF	TGTGCCAGCAGCCCGACTAGCGGGGGGGCATGGACCGGGGAGCTGTTTTTT
TRBV12-3/TRBV12-4	NA	TRBD2	TRBJ2-1	CASLAGAGGEQFF	TGTGCCAGCCTAGCGGGGGCAGGGGGTGAGCAGTTCTTC
TRBV7-9	NA	TRBD1	TRBJ1-6	CASSPDRGRYSPLHF	TGTGCCAGCAGCCCGGACAGGGGGCGGTACTCACCCCTCCACTTT
TRBV7-9	NA	TRBD2	TRBJ2-5	CASSSRTSGVLQETQYF	TGTGCCAGCAGCTCGAGGACTAGCGGGGTCTTGCAAGAGACCCAGTACTTC
TRBV15	NA	NA	TRBJ1-2	CATTPDGNYGYTF	TGTGCCACCACCCCTGACGGGAACTATGGCTACACCTTC
TRBV6-6	NA	NA	TRBJ2-1	CASSNSPWDPSAQFF	TGTGCCAGCAGTAATAGCCCGTGGGACCCGTCGGCGCAGTTCTTC
TRBV6-1	NA	NA	TRBJ2-4	CASTEHRRAKNIQYF	TGTGCCAGCACCGAACACCGGAGGGCCAAAAACATTCAGTACTTC
TRBV20-1	NA	TRBD1	TRBJ1-2	CSARGDRGPGYGYTF	TGCAGTGCTAGAGGAGACAGGGGACCTGGCTATGGCTACACCTTC
TRBV7-2	many	NA	TRBJ1-6	CASRASLGNSPLHF	TGTGCCAGCAGGGCCAGCTTGGGGAATTCACCCCTCCACTTT
TRBV15	NA	TRBD2	TRBJ2-1	CATSNPSGLAIEQFF	TGTGCCACCAGCAATCCGTCGGGACTAGCCATTGAGCAGTTCTTC
TRBV6-5	NA	NA	TRBJ1-1	CASSYSTAFRQTTEAFF	TGTGCCAGCAGTTACTCAACCGCCTTTAGGCAGACGACTGAAGCTTTCTTT
TRBV4-3	NA	NA	TRBJ1-1	CASSQDWDGDTEAFF	TGCGCCAGCAGCCAAGATTGGGACGGGGACACTGAAGCTTTCTTT
TRBV7-8	NA	NA	TRBJ1-4	CASSLPVGGGNNEKLFF	TGTGCCAGCAGCTTACCCGTCGGCGGAGGGAATAATGAAAAACTGTTTTTT
TRBV7-2	few	TRBD1	TRBJ2-1	CASSRDRVRNEQFF	TGTGCCAGCAGCCGAGACAGGGTACGCAATGAGCAGTTCTTC
TRBV6-2/TRBV6-3	NA	NA	TRBJ2-7	CASSYRTAEQYF	TGTGCCAGCAGTTACCGTACGGCCGAGCAGTACTTC
TRBV6-6	NA	NA	TRBJ1-4	CASSDRRLANEKLFF	TGTGCCAGCAGTGACCGGCGTCTAGCTAATGAAAAACTGTTTTTT
TRBV6-2/TRBV6-3	NA	NA	TRBJ1-5	CASSEWDLPQHF	TGTGCCAGCAGTGAATGGGATCTGCCCCAGCATTTT
TRBV6-2/TRBV6-3	NA	NA	TRBJ2-1	CASRPTTLIYNEQFF	TGTGCCAGCAGGCCGACTACCCTCATATACAATGAGCAGTTCTTC
TRBV7-8	few	NA	TRBJ2-5	CASSLRRLGQETQYF	TGTGCCAGCAGCTTACGAAGATTAGGGCAAGAGACCCAGTACTTC
TRBV7-4	once	NA	TRBJ1-5	CASSLHDRNQPQHF	TGTGCCAGCAGCTTACACGACAGAAATCAGCCCCAGCATTTT
TRBV25-1	few	TRBD2	TRBJ2-1	CASSGGVAGGSIYNEQFF	TGTGCCAGCAGTGGGGGGGTAGCGGGGGGGTCTATCTACAATGAGCAGTTCTTC
TRBV20-1	few	NA	TRBJ1-5	CSATNGNQPQHF	TGCAGTGCTACCAATGGCAATCAGCCCCAGCATTTT
TRBV7-9	NA	TRBD2	TRBJ2-1	CASSWGGGGNEQFF	TGTGCCAGCAGCTGGGGGGGTGGCGGCAATGAGCAGTTCTTC
TRBV11-2	NA	TRBD2	TRBJ2-7	CASSPGSGGHIEQYF	TGTGCCAGCAGCCCGGGTTCGGGAGGGCATATCGAGCAGTACTTC
TRBV7-2	few	NA	TRBJ2-7	CASSLVRGLRYEQYF	TGTGCCAGCAGCTTAGTTCGGGGGCTCAGGTACGAGCAGTACTTC
TRBV6-6	NA	TRBD2	TRBJ2-1	CASTIAGGGNEQFF	TGTGCCAGCACCATTGCGGGAGGGGGCAATGAGCAGTTCTTC
TRBV7-8	few	NA	TRBJ2-7	CASTVWRLGSDEQYF	TGTGCCAGCACCGTTTGGAGACTAGGGTCCGACGAGCAGTACTTC
TRBV7-2	NA	NA	TRBJ1-1	CASSLVFWGTEAFF	TGTGCCAGCAGCTTAGTCTTCTGGGGCACTGAAGCTTTCTTT
TRBV4-1	few	NA	TRBJ2-7	CASSLEGNYEQYF	TGCGCCAGCAGCCTCGAGGGCAACTACGAGCAGTACTTC
TRBV5-6	NA	TRBD2	TRBJ2-3	CASSLFSELAVSTDTQYF	TGTGCCAGCAGCTTGTTTAGCGAACTAGCGGTTAGCACAGATACGCAGTATTTT
TRBV19	few	TRBD1	TRBJ1-1	CASSEAGGTEAFF	TGTGCCAGTAGTGAGGCAGGGGGCACTGAAGCTTTCTTT
TRBV2	few	TRBD2	TRBJ2-3	CASWTSGESDTQYF	TGTGCCAGCTGGACTAGCGGGGAGTCAGATACGCAGTATTTT
TRBV20-1	NA	NA	TRBJ1-1	CSASRSVDTTFF	TGCAGTGCTAGTCGGTCAGTTGACACAACTTTCTTT
TRBV7-4	NA	TRBD1	TRBJ2-4	CASSEGAEQYF	TGTGCCAGCAGCGAGGGGGCAGAACAGTACTTC
TRBV7-2	NA	TRBD1	TRBJ1-3	CASSHRGMLKGNTIYF	TGTGCCAGCAGCCACAGGGGAATGCTTAAAGGAAACACCATATATTTT
TRBV7-4	NA	TRBD2	TRBJ2-1	CASSLASGGARNEQFF	TGTGCCAGCAGCTTAGCTAGCGGGGGGGCCCGGAATGAGCAGTTCTTC
TRBV19	NA	TRBD2	TRBJ2-1	CASTFRLAGGYEQFF	TGTGCCAGTACCTTTAGACTAGCGGGAGGCTATGAGCAGTTCTTC
TRBV19	NA	TRBD1	TRBJ2-1	CASTGDRVSYNEQFF	TGTGCCAGTACCGGAGACAGGGTCTCCTACAATGAGCAGTTCTTC
TRBV7-9	few	NA	TRBJ1-2	CASSPESGRNYGYTF	TGTGCCAGCAGCCCCGAATCGGGGAGGAACTATGGCTACACCTTC
TRBV7-9	few	NA	TRBJ2-7	CASSLAGSGEQYF	TGTGCCAGCAGCTTAGCGGGCAGCGGCGAGCAGTACTTC
TRBV7-9	NA	TRBD1	TRBJ2-7	CASSPQGALDEQYF	TGTGCCAGCAGCCCCCAGGGGGCGCTTGACGAGCAGTACTTC
TRBV12-3/TRBV12-4	NA	TRBD2	TRBJ2-7	CASSPGGPEQYF	TGTGCCAGCAGCCCGGGAGGGCCCGAGCAGTACTTC
TRBV5-6	NA	NA	TRBJ2-7	CASTRGTSYEQYF	TGTGCCAGCACTCGGGGAACTTCCTACGAGCAGTACTTC
TRBV7-8	NA	NA	TRBJ1-5	CASSSTAYSNQPQHF	TGTGCCAGCAGCTCGACAGCATATAGCAATCAGCCCCAGCATTTT
TRBV7-2	few	NA	TRBJ2-5	CASSLGPVFQETQYF	TGTGCCAGCAGCTTAGGGCCAGTCTTCCAAGAGACCCAGTACTTC
TRBV7-9	NA	NA	TRBJ1-3	CASSLAETNTIYF	TGTGCCAGCAGCTTGGCAGAGACTAACACCATATATTTT
TRBV28	NA	NA	TRBJ2-7	CASSLGLGSVDEQYF	TGTGCCAGCAGTTTAGGGCTTGGGTCGGTCGACGAGCAGTACTTC
TRBV2	NA	NA	TRBJ2-5	CASNPGVGSQETQYF	TGTGCCAGCAACCCGGGGGTCGGCAGCCAAGAGACCCAGTACTTC
TRBV4-2	NA	TRBD2	TRBJ2-1	CASSQAIAGEQFF	TGTGCCAGCAGCCAAGCGATAGCGGGGGAGCAGTTCTTC